The 26 T cell receptor beta chains below come from one sample, sequenced in a study of sequential checkpoint blockade in melanoma. TCRdb's copy holds only in-frame clones and misses some; the assay was immunoSEQ multiplex PCR. The sample includes 9,000 to 10,000 clones, 71% of them seen just once. Regarding treatment: randomized to nivolumab then ipilimumab (arm A) or the reverse (arm B). The specimen was CD8+ T cells sorted from blood (inferred from file names), collected from a patient given nivolumab and ipilimumab in sequence. These receptors were obtained from a human donor with melanoma.

V and J are TRBV7-2 and TRBJ1-2; D gene ambiguous. The germline CDR1 and CDR2 sequences are SGHTA and FQGNSA. The CDR3 totals 14 residues. Trimming took off 3 bases at V and 5 bases at J, with 13 bases between the two ends. The CDR3 sequence: CASSFAGNLYGYTF. The CDR3 DNA sequence: TGTGCCAGCAGCTTTGCCGGGAACCTTTATGGCTACACCTTC.

This chain joins TRBV30 and TRBJ1-6; D is unclear. V was clipped by 0 bases and J by 6 bases, with 12 bases between them. The CDR3 length is 15 residues. Germline lookup yields CDR1 GTSNPN and CDR2 SVGIG (reference sequence). The CDR3 DNA is TGTGCCTGGAGTGTAATGGTCGGACTTAATTCACCCCTCCACTTT. Its translation is CAWSVMVGLNSPLHF.

This clone has just a few counts. This chain uses TRBV4-1 with TRBJ2-5, with 7 nucleotides matching TRBD2. Germline V lookup: CDR1 MGHRA, CDR2 YSYEKL. J lost 1 base, V lost 0 bases, and 5 bases had no gene match. The CDR3 consists of 16 residues. The chain's CDR3 is CASSQEGRGSQETQYF. Here the CDR3 DNA reads TGCGCCAGCAGCCAAGAGGGGCGGGGGTCCCAAGAGACCCAGTACTTC.

The chain links TRBV4-2 to TRBJ1-2, with a weak D call TRBD1 (6 bases). With 2 bases removed from V and 6 bases from J, the gap between germline ends came to 13 bases. Germline CDR1 is LGHNA and CDR2 is YNFKEQ. The length of the CDR3 is 14 residues. CDR3 DNA sequence: TGTGCCAGCAGCCAACTAGGGGGGGTTGATGGCTACACCTTC. Amino acid sequence: CASSQLGGVDGYTF.

This clone showed up just a few times. Distinct nucleotide sequences in the sample also encode this CDR3. V gene TRBV27 combines with J gene TRBJ2-7; D uncertain. There are 15 residues in the CDR3. V was pared by 0 bases and J by 2 bases, with 11 bases between. The germline V gene encodes CDR1 MNHEY and CDR2 SMNVEV (reference sequence). The CDR3 coding sequence is TGTGCCAGCAGTTTATCGTCCGGGTTACCCTACGAGCAGTACTTC. As protein: CASSLSSGLPYEQYF.

This sequence joins TRBV7-9 and TRBJ2-1; TRBD2 agrees at 7 bases. CDR1 and CDR2 (germline): SEHNR, FQNEAQ (reference sequence). This CDR3 is 19 amino acids long. J gave up 8 bases and V 5 bases, and 24 bases lay outside the gene matches. This chain's CDR3 is CASSPPGAGEAHDRDEQFF. CDR3 DNA: TGTGCCAGCAGCCCGCCTGGGGCGGGAGAAGCCCATGACCGGGATGAGCAGTTCTTC. Complete variable domain (other parts from reference TRBV7-9 and TRBJ2-1): DTGVSQNPRHKITKRGQNVTFRCDPISEHNRLYWYRQTLGQGPEFLTYFQNEAQLEKSRLLSDRFSAERPKGSFSTLEIQRTEQGDSAMYLCASSPPGAGEAHDRDEQFFGPGTRLTVL.

The J gene is TRBJ2-7, the V gene TRBV7-6; D unresolved. The germline V gene has CDR1 SGHVS and CDR2 FNYEAQ. CDR3 length equals 13 residues. V lost 2 bases to trimming and J lost 7 bases, with 12 bases between them. The CDR3 spells CASSLTRSSEQYF. CDR3 nucleotide sequence: TGTGCCAGCAGCTTAACCAGGTCCTCTGAGCAGTACTTC.

This chain uses TRBV6-5 with TRBJ1-1, with D possibly TRBD1 on 5 matching bases. The V end lost 2 bases, the J end lost 4 bases, and 8 bases lay between the germline ends. This CDR3 is 13 amino acids long. Looked up from germline, CDR1 is MNHEY and CDR2 is SVGAGI. The CDR3 bases are TGTGCCAGCAGTTACCAGGGACTCACTGAAGCTTTCTTT. The encoded protein is CASSYQGLTEAFF.

This clone has only a few counts. The chain is built from TRBV4-3 and TRBJ2-1; 7 nucleotides align to TRBD2. The length of the CDR3 is 17 residues. Germline V CDR1 and CDR2: LGHNA, YSLEER. V was pared by 0 bases and J by 4 bases, with 9 bases of the junction left unmatched. The DNA for the CDR3 is TGCGCCAGCAGCCAAGACCCTGGGGGGGAGCCTTACAATGAGCAGTTCTTC. This sequence encodes CASSQDPGGEPYNEQFF.

This chain joins TRBV13 and TRBJ2-7, with 8 bases fitting TRBD2. V lost 5 bases and J lost 3; bases outside the gene matches: 6. Per germline, CDR1 PRHDT and CDR2 FYEKMQ (reference sequence). The CDR3 runs to 14 residues. CDR3 DNA sequence: TGTGCCAGCAGCCCCCCCAGCGGGAGCTACGAGCAGTACTTC. Translated: CASSPPSGSYEQYF.

The chain is built from TRBV6-5 and TRBJ2-3; 11 bases align to TRBD1. CDR1 MNHEY and CDR2 SVGAGI come from the germline V gene. After removal of 7 bases from V and 5 bases from J, the junction contained 8 bases not matched to a gene. CDR3 length: 15 amino acids. Here the CDR3 reads CASNMRTGGRDTQYF. CDR3 coding DNA: TGTGCCAGCAACATGCGGACAGGGGGCAGAGATACGCAGTATTTT.

The chain has TRBV27 and TRBJ1-1; D may be TRBD1 (6 bases). The CDR3 is 14 residues long. V was cut by 5 bases and J by 5 bases, with 15 bases left in between. Germline CDR1 is MNHEY and CDR2 is SMNVEV (reference sequence). This CDR3 is CASSPLGQQTEAFF. The CDR3 region has the DNA TGTGCCAGCAGTCCACTCGGACAGCAAACTGAAGCTTTCTTT.

The gene calls are TRBV27 and TRBJ2-7, with 7 bases lining up with TRBD2. The J segment lost 10 bases and the V segment lost 3 bases, leaving 9 bases of the junction unmatched. Germline values: CDR1 MNHEY, CDR2 SMNVEV (reference sequence). This CDR3 region has 13 residues. The CDR3 reads CASSFPGGRGQYF. DNA for the CDR3: TGTGCCAGCAGTTTCCCGGGGGGAAGAGGTCAGTACTTC.

This chain connects TRBV7-9 to TRBJ2-5; D is unclear. Trimming removed 3 bases at V and 3 bases at J, with 11 bases between. This CDR3 region has 14 residues. CDR1 is SEHNR, CDR2 FQNEAQ, per germline (reference sequence). CDR3 protein: CASSLPTGEETQYF. The CDR3, as DNA: TGTGCCAGCAGCTTGCCAACGGGTGAAGAGACCCAGTACTTC.

The rearrangement joins TRBV4-3 to TRBJ2-1, with TRBD2 identical over 7 bases. J gave up 8 bases and V 4 bases, and 14 bases lay outside the gene matches. This CDR3 region has 16 residues. Germline V gives CDR1 LGHNA, CDR2 YSLEER. The CDR3 region is CASSRWVGGERHEQFF. CDR3 bases: TGCGCCAGCAGCCGCTGGGTGGGGGGGGAACGCCATGAGCAGTTCTTC.

In this sample, this clone turned up once. This rearrangement joins TRBV28 to TRBJ2-7; D possibly corresponds to TRBD2 (6 bases). The CDR3 contains 14 residues. Germline V gene data show CDR1 as MDHEN and CDR2 as SYDVKM. Trimming removed 5 bases from V and 4 bases from J, with 15 bases in between. The CDR3 protein is CASSLVGRGYEQYF. DNA for the CDR3: TGTGCCAGCAGTCTTGTCGGGAGAGGATACGAGCAGTACTTC.

The V gene is TRBV9, the J gene TRBJ2-3; 7 bases align to TRBD2. The CDR3 covers 16 residues. The V gene end was trimmed by 0 bases and the J gene end by 4 bases; junction bases not matched to a gene: 8. Germline V lookup: CDR1 SGDLS, CDR2 YYNGEE. The CDR3 region has the DNA TGTGCCAGCAGCGTAGTAGAGGGAGGGCTCTCAGATACGCAGTATTTT. This translates into CASSVVEGGLSDTQYF.

This chain links TRBV6-5 with TRBJ1-2, with D perhaps matching TRBD1 (5 bases). The V gene lost 2 bases and the J gene lost 4 bases, with 8 bases spanning the gap. The CDR3 covers 13 residues. Germline CDR1 reads MNHEY; CDR2 reads SVGAGI. CDR3 bases: TGTGCCAGCAGTTACCAGGGAGGCTATGGCTACACCTTC. As protein: CASSYQGGYGYTF.

This clone came up once. The chain uses TRBV30 and TRBJ1-5; maybe TRBD1 (5 bases). V was trimmed by 3 bases and J by 0 bases, leaving 15 bases between them. This CDR3 is 16 amino acids long. The germline V gene has CDR1 GTSNPN and CDR2 SVGIG (reference sequence). CDR3: CAWSPLTVNSNQPQHF. In nucleotides, the CDR3 is TGTGCCTGGAGCCCCTTGACAGTAAATAGCAATCAGCCCCAGCATTTT.

This clone occurred a few times. This chain joins TRBV4-1 and TRBJ1-2; 12 bases match TRBD1. The trim removed 0 bases at V and 2 bases at J, leaving 7 bases unmatched. The CDR3 is made up of 18 amino acids. CDR1 and CDR2 (germline): MGHRA, YSYEKL. The CDR3 spells CASSQEGDRGPLNYGYTF. DNA of the CDR3: TGCGCCAGCAGCCAAGAGGGGGACAGGGGGCCTTTGAACTATGGCTACACCTTC.

The chain recombines TRBV6-1 with TRBJ2-7, with 9 bases matching TRBD1. CDR1 MNHNS and CDR2 SASEGT come from the germline V gene. V dropped 2 bases and J dropped 5; count of bases not matched to a gene: 10. CDR3 length equals 16 residues. The CDR3 DNA reads TGTGCCAGCAGTGAATCTGACGGGGACAGGGTTCACGAGCAGTACTTC. It codes for CASSESDGDRVHEQYF.

J is TRBJ2-6 and V is TRBV6-1; a possible D gene is TRBD2 (7 bases). The CDR3 runs 16 residues. Per germline, CDR1 MNHNS and CDR2 SASEGT. The ends were cut back, 2 bases at V and 3 bases at J, with 11 bases in the middle. The CDR3 DNA follows: TGTGCCAGCAGTGAATCGGGGGGCCTTGGGGCCAACGTCCTGACTTTC. Translated, it gives CASSESGGLGANVLTF.

This chain links TRBV7-8 with TRBJ2-2; D is possibly TRBD2 (7 bases). With 2 bases removed from V and 5 bases from J, the gap between germline ends came to 15 bases. Germline V gene data show CDR1 as SGHVS and CDR2 as FQNEAQ. This CDR3 comprises 16 residues. The CDR3 DNA sequence: TGTGCCAGCAGCTTACGGCGGGGGCGGATAACCGGGGAGCTGTTTTTT. Residues: CASSLRRGRITGELFF.

The chain uses TRBV5-4 and TRBJ2-7, with 9 bases identical to TRBD2. The CDR3 consists of 15 residues. Germline V lookup: CDR1 SGHNT, CDR2 YYREEE (reference sequence). V lost 1 base, J lost 5 bases, and 7 bases stayed unmatched. CDR3: CASSLQGGRAHEQYF. The CDR3 DNA reads TGTGCCAGCAGCTTGCAGGGCGGGAGGGCCCACGAGCAGTACTTC. Full variable domain (outside the CDR3, taken from reference TRBV5-4 and TRBJ2-7): ETGVTQSPTHLIKTRGQQVTLRCSSQSGHNTVSWYQQALGQGPQFIFQYYREEENGRGNFPPRFSGLQFPNYSSELNVNALELDDSALYLCASSLQGGRAHEQYFGPGTRLTVT.

The chain is built from TRBV10-3 and TRBJ1-5; D unclear. Between the trimmed V and J ends, which lost 0 bases and 5 bases, there was a span of 20 bases. The CDR3 length is 18 residues. Germline CDR1 and CDR2: ENHRY and SYGVKD. The CDR3 reads CAISESIVTPLRYQPQHF. CDR3 sequence (DNA): TGTGCCATCAGTGAGTCGATTGTAACACCCCTGCGGTATCAGCCCCAGCATTTT.

This sequence joins TRBV19 and TRBJ2-1; 7 bases line up with TRBD1. CDR1 LNHDA and CDR2 SQIVND come from the germline V gene (reference sequence). The CDR3 spans 14 residues. The trim removed 7 bases at V and 0 bases at J, leaving 3 bases unmatched. Here the CDR3 DNA reads TGTGCCAGTAAATCAGGGGGCTCCTACAATGAGCAGTTCTTC. This codes for CASKSGGSYNEQFF. Supplemented by reference TRBV19 and TRBJ2-1, the full variable domain reads DGGITQSPKYLFRKEGQNVTLSCEQNLNHDAMYWYRQDPGQGLRLIYYSQIVNDFQKGDIAEGYSVSREKKESFPLTVTSAQKNPTAFYLCASKSGGSYNEQFFGPGTRLTVL.